This record looks at one T cell receptor (beta chain) sequence and its context. Its cognate antigen is unknown. Per germline, CDR1 SGHNT and CDR2 YYREEE (reference sequence). The CDR3 spans 15 residues. The germline V and J ends were trimmed by 4 bases and 0 bases, with 13 bases remaining between them. Using about 220 ng DNA, 32,000 or so T cell genomes, the sorted-subset replicate PCRs were run. Here immunoSEQ multiplex PCR was the method, and the copy in TCRdb shows in-frame clones only, minus some. The sample yields roughly 2 million clones, approximately 94% seen once. This specimen belongs to a study of shared clonotypes between healthy human individuals. Overall study results and limits: In general, naive subsets displayed greater estimated richness than memory subsets did. A handful of donors showed sharing of 4.5% to 5% of naive CD4 clonotypes.

V is TRBV5-4 and J is TRBJ2-5; D may be TRBD1 (5 bases). This clonotype originated in a man between 18 and 35 years old in good health. Specimen: naive CD4+ T cells sorted from blood. Subset noted: CD45RA+ positively selected. Here the CDR3 reads CASSLGKGYQETQYF. DNA for the CDR3: TGTGCCAGCAGCCTCGGAAAGGGGTACCAAGAGACCCAGTACTTC.